What follows are 4 T cell receptor beta chains derived from one specimen sequenced in a study of T-cell memory formation after mild COVID-19. TCRdb redid the calling of the 5' RACE reads with MiXCR, one entry per CDR3 protein. Of fewer than 250,000 distinct CDR3 sequences detected, around 25% appear once; the ten largest clones hold 10% to 12%. Specimen: PBMCs or a T cell subset sorted from them (not recorded which). All receptors derive from an adult woman who had mild COVID-19 (a few samples of this study predate the infection). Cell type and time point are not known.

The chain joins TRBV6-5 to TRBJ1-1, with D possibly matching TRBD1 (6 bases). This CDR3 comprises 15 residues. Germline CDR1 MNHEY, CDR2 SVGAGI. Trimming shortened V by 6 bases and J by 4 bases, and 18 bases separated the two germline ends. The CDR3 is CASRTTGRSGTEAFF. The CDR3 nucleotides are TGTGCCAGCAGGACGACAGGCAGGTCGGGCACTGAAGCTTTCTTT.

The table lists this clonotype with a few counts. The chain has TRBV5-1 and TRBJ2-5; D not resolved. V lost 2 bases and J lost 3, with 8 bases in between. CDR3 length: 13 amino acids. CDR1 and CDR2 (germline): SGHRS, YFSETQ. Written as DNA, the CDR3 is TGCGCCAGCAGCTTTTCCCCAGAAGAGACCCAGTACTTC. Its protein is CASSFSPEETQYF.

In this sample, this clonotype turned up a few times. This sequence joins TRBV6-2 or TRBV6-3 and TRBJ1-1; TRBD1 aligns across 7 bases. The CDR3 is 14 amino acids. The V and J ends lost 5 bases and 1 base, in that order; junction bases with no gene match: 4. Germline V gene data show CDR1 as MNHEY and CDR2 as SVGEGT. The CDR3 is CASSPGDRNTEAFF. CDR3 nucleotide sequence: TGTGCCAGCAGTCCAGGGGACAGGAACACTGAAGCTTTCTTT.

The chain carries TRBV6-5 and TRBJ2-5; 9 bases match TRBD2. The CDR3 spans 14 residues. Per germline, CDR1 MNHEY and CDR2 SVGAGI. J lost 3 bases, V lost 5 bases, and 4 bases had no gene match. As DNA, the CDR3 is TGTGCCAGCAGTCTAGGGACTAGCAAAGAGACCCAGTACTTC. This sequence encodes CASSLGTSKETQYF.